This T cell receptor beta chain was documented in a study of identical twins. General study results and limits: Out-of-frame beta sequences exhibited a weaker degree of excess twin sharing. Donors were not followed over many years; analysis was cross-sectional.

Per the germline V gene, CDR1 is MGHRA and CDR2 is YSYEKL. V trimming: 1 base; J trimming: 5 bases; junction bases outside the gene matches: 4. CDR3 length: 16 amino acids. In this sample, this clonotype turned up a few times. As yet, its antigen is unknown. Addition of a universal primer site occurred through template switching, and cDNA carried unique molecular identifiers. TCRdb processed the 5' RACE reads anew with MiXCR; each CDR3 protein has one entry. The repertoire consists of 450,000 or so distinct CDR3 sequences, with 14% occurring once and the leading ten covering 0.52%. The same specimen was also included in a second study, on yellow fever vaccine responses in identical twins. From that second work: The authors reported partly convergent, partly personalized vaccine responses in identical twins.

This sequence joins TRBV4-1 and TRBJ2-5, with 13 nucleotides matching TRBD2. The sequenced sample consisted of CD4+ T cells sorted from blood. The clonotype was recovered from a woman between 18 and 30 years old in good health. The CDR3 sequence: CASSQGLAGGTETQYF. The DNA of the CDR3 is TGCGCCAGCAGCCAAGGACTAGCGGGGGGTACTGAGACCCAGTACTTC.